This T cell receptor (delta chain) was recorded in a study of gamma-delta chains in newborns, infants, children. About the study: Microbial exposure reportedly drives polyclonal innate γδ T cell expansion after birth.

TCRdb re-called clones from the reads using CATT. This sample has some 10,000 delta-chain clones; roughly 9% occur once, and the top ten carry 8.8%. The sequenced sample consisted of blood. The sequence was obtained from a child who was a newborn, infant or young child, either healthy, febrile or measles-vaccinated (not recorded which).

The chain's CDR3 is CALGESAPPPTWGMRDYTDKLIF. The CDR3 DNA reads as TGTGCTCTTGGGGAATCGGCCCCCCCTCCTACGTGGGGGATGCGCGATTACACCGATAAACTCATCTTT. The gene calls are TRDV1 and TRDJ1; TRDD3 matches 8 bases. J lost 0 bases, V lost 2 bases, and 26 bases had no gene match. Germline V lookup: CDR1 TSWWSYY, CDR2 QGS. This CDR3 comprises 23 residues.